This T cell receptor (beta chain) was retrieved from a study of T cell repertoires in cytomegalovirus infection. TCRdb recomputed calls from the reads with MiXCR, one row per CDR3 protein. Of over 250,000 distinct CDR3 sequences in the sample, about 23% were seen once. Germline V gives CDR1 SGHVS, CDR2 FNYEAQ. V shed 6 bases, J shed 8 bases, and the junction held 10 bases outside the gene matches. The CDR3 is made up of 15 amino acids. The TCR comes from a human donor in good health (CMV status not recorded). Some clones in this sample may be carry-over from other donors' samples. The specimen sequenced was PBMCs. The genes are TRBV7-6 and TRBJ2-1; TRBD2 aligns across 10 bases. In DNA, the CDR3 is TGTGCCAGCAGACTACGAGCGGGAGGGCCGGATGAGCAGTTCTTC. This encodes CASRLRAGGPDEQFF.